The 20 T cell receptor beta chains below all came from one sample that was sequenced in a study of cytomegalovirus exposure and HLA in healthy donors. PCR involved 60 Vbeta and 13 Jbeta primers. The method was immunoSEQ multiplex PCR; TCRdb's version includes in-frame clones alone and lacks a portion of them. The sample consists of 150,000 to 200,000 clones, 75% to 90% of them appearing once. Sequenced material: PBMCs. Receptors originate from a man in his forties or fifties in good health and CMV-seronegative.

The chain is built from TRBV11-2 and TRBJ2-1; 7 nucleotides align to TRBD1. Germline CDR1 and CDR2: SGHAT and FQNNGV. CDR3 length: 19 residues. The ends lost 1 base at V and 7 bases at J; junction bases unmatched: 19. CDR3 sequence reads: CASSLGALRGRSIRNEQFF. The CDR3 bases are TGTGCCAGCAGCTTAGGGGCCCTGAGGGGGCGATCTATCAGGAATGAGCAGTTCTTC.

The V call is TRBV9, the J call TRBJ2-3, with 10 nucleotides matching TRBD1. Germline values: CDR1 SGDLS, CDR2 YYNGEE. V dropped 3 bases and J dropped 1; count of bases not matched to a gene: 8. This CDR3 contains 17 residues. The DNA of the CDR3 is TGTGCCAGCAGCGCCCATGGAGGGACAGGGGGCACAGATACGCAGTATTTT. Amino acids: CASSAHGGTGGTDTQYF.

The rearrangement uses TRBV15 and TRBJ2-3; perhaps TRBD2 as D (6 bases). V was pared by 3 bases and J by 0 bases, with 10 bases between. Germline assignment: CDR1 LNHNV and CDR2 YYDKDF (reference sequence). This CDR3 is 15 amino acids long. CDR3 DNA: TGTGCCACCAGCAGGGAGACTAGGAGCACAGATACGCAGTATTTT. Its translation: CATSRETRSTDTQYF.

J is TRBJ2-5 and V is TRBV28; D is unresolved. The V gene's germline CDR1 is MDHEN and CDR2 SYDVKM. V gave up 6 bases and J gave up 7 bases, with 12 bases separating them. The CDR3 spans 12 residues. The CDR3 region is CASSQQVLTQYF. CDR3 nucleotide sequence: TGTGCCAGCAGCCAGCAGGTACTGACCCAGTACTTC.

V and J are TRBV5-1 and TRBJ1-1; 7 bases match TRBD1. The CDR3 has 16 residues. CDR1 and CDR2 (germline): SGHRS, YFSETQ. J lost 5 bases, V lost 0 bases, and 10 bases had no gene match. CDR3 nucleotides: TGCGCCAGCAGCTTGGGTCTAGGGGGCAAGGGTACTGAAGCTTTCTTT. Encoded protein: CASSLGLGGKGTEAFF.

The chain couples TRBV28 to TRBJ1-2, with 8 bases matching TRBD1. With V trimmed by 3 bases and J by 4 bases, 7 bases remained unmatched. The CDR3 has 15 amino acids. Germline CDR1 MDHEN, CDR2 SYDVKM. This CDR3 reads CASSFPTGARYGYTF. CDR3 coding DNA: TGTGCCAGCAGTTTTCCGACAGGGGCACGCTATGGCTACACCTTC.

The rearrangement links TRBV6-1 to TRBJ2-7; the D gene is possibly TRBD2 (6 bases). CDR3 length: 12 amino acids. Germline lookup yields CDR1 MNHNS and CDR2 SASEGT. The V end lost 7 bases, the J end lost 3 bases, and 10 bases lay between the germline ends. The CDR3: CASKEGFYEQYF. As DNA, the CDR3 is TGTGCCAGCAAGGAGGGGTTCTACGAGCAGTACTTC.

The V call is TRBV5-4, the J call TRBJ1-4, with no clear D. The V end lost 0 bases, the J end lost 4 bases, and 7 bases lay between the germline ends. CDR1 and CDR2 (germline): SGHNT, YYREEE (reference sequence). This CDR3 spans 14 amino acids. The CDR3 spells CASSLGQNNEKLFF. The DNA of the CDR3 is TGTGCCAGCAGCTTGGGACAAAATAATGAAAAACTGTTTTTT.

The chain uses TRBV9 and TRBJ2-5; weak D call: TRBD1 (6 bases). The J call may be wrong; the DNA end is better matched by TRBJ2-7. The CDR3 has 14 amino acids. CDR1 and CDR2 (germline): SGDLS, YYNGEE. The CDR3 loop reads CASSPTDRAYEQYF. The DNA for the CDR3 is TGTGCCAGCAGCCCCACGGACAGAGCCTACGAGCAGTACTTC.

CDR3 bases: TGTGCCAGCAGTTTACTTGGCCGAGGCTACACCTTC. Its translation is CASSLLGRGYTF. The chain carries TRBV28 and TRBJ1-2; D not resolved. Germline CDR1 and CDR2: MDHEN and SYDVKM. The ends were cut back, 2 bases at V and 8 bases at J, with 9 bases in the middle. The CDR3 totals 12 residues.

This clone appeared a single time. The chain is built from TRBV11-3 and TRBJ2-1; 12 bases line up with TRBD2. Trimming removed 3 bases from V and 4 bases from J; junction bases left unmatched: 7. The CDR3 is 17 amino acids. CDR1 is SGHNT, CDR2 YENEEA, per germline. CDR3 in DNA: TGTGCCAGCAGCTTGGGACCTAGCGGGAGGGGGTACAATGAGCAGTTCTTC. Translating it yields CASSLGPSGRGYNEQFF. Drawing the rest from reference TRBV11-3 and TRBJ2-1, the complete variable domain is EAGVVQSPRYKIIEKKQPVAFWCNPISGHNTLYWYLQNLGQGPELLIRYENEEAVDDSQLPKDRFSAERLKGVDSTLKIQPAELGDSAVYLCASSLGPSGRGYNEQFFGPGTRLTVL.

The V gene is TRBV11-2, the J gene TRBJ2-3; 14 nucleotides agree with TRBD2. The CDR3 covers 17 residues. V trimming: 3 bases; J trimming: 1 base; junction bases outside the gene matches: 3. Looked up from germline, CDR1 is SGHAT and CDR2 is FQNNGV. The CDR3 loop is CASSFMGLAGGTDTQYF. The CDR3 bases are TGTGCCAGCAGCTTCATGGGACTAGCGGGAGGCACAGATACGCAGTATTTT.

This sequence joins TRBV7-3 and TRBJ2-2, with 9 bases fitting TRBD1. CDR1 and CDR2 (germline): SGHTA, FQGTGA. The CDR3 contains 15 residues. Trimming at V came to 4 bases and at J to 6 bases, leaving 6 bases not matched to a gene. The DNA for the CDR3 is TGTGCCAGCAGCTACCGGACAGGGGACGCCGGGGAGCTGTTTTTT. Amino acid sequence: CASSYRTGDAGELFF.

The rearrangement links TRBV5-6 to TRBJ2-7; 9 bases line up with TRBD1. This CDR3 region has 15 residues. The germline V gene has CDR1 SGHDT and CDR2 YYEEEE. V gave up 4 bases and J gave up 2 bases; unmatched junction bases: 7. CDR3 region: CASSPDRGAAYEQYF. The CDR3 DNA reads as TGTGCCAGCAGCCCCGACAGGGGGGCCGCCTACGAGCAGTACTTC.

The CDR3 sequence: CASSGGQGYTGELFF. Written as DNA, the CDR3 is TGTGCCAGCAGCGGGGGACAGGGATACACCGGGGAGCTGTTTTTT. This rearrangement joins TRBV7-8 to TRBJ2-2; 9 nucleotides line up with TRBD1. The CDR3 loop spans 15 amino acids. After removal of 5 bases from V and 3 bases from J, the junction contained 4 bases not matched to a gene. Germline V gives CDR1 SGHVS, CDR2 FQNEAQ.

The chain is built from TRBV19 and TRBJ2-1; a possible D gene is TRBD1 (6 bases). The CDR3 has 13 amino acids. Germline V gene lookup returns CDR1 LNHDA and CDR2 SQIVND (reference sequence). The V end lost 6 bases, the J end lost 5 bases, and 11 bases lay between the germline ends. The CDR3 is CASRPYRDNEQFF. CDR3 nucleotides: TGTGCCAGTAGGCCTTACAGGGACAATGAGCAGTTCTTC.

This chain uses TRBV5-1 with TRBJ1-5, with D maybe TRBD1 (6 bases). This CDR3 comprises 14 residues. CDR1 SGHRS and CDR2 YFSETQ come from the germline V gene. Trimming removed 3 bases at V and 5 bases at J, with 12 bases between. Here the CDR3 DNA reads TGCGCCAGCAGCTCAGGGACACCAGATCAGCCCCAGCATTTT. Translation gives CASSSGTPDQPQHF.

This rearrangement joins TRBV28 to TRBJ2-7; D call uncertain. V was cut by 6 bases and J by 5 bases, with 11 bases left in between. The CDR3 has 12 residues. Germline lookup yields CDR1 MDHEN and CDR2 SYDVKM. The CDR3 coding sequence is TGTGCCAGCAGCCTAACGTTCCACGAGCAGTACTTC. Translated, it gives CASSLTFHEQYF.

This sequence joins TRBV7-2 and TRBJ2-4; 7 nucleotides match TRBD2. The CDR3 spans 14 residues. J gave up 3 bases and V 3 bases, and 2 bases lay outside the gene matches. The germline gives CDR1 SGHTA, CDR2 FQGNSA. Here the CDR3 DNA reads TGTGCCAGCAGCTTCGCGGGGGTCAAAAACATTCAGTACTTC. This encodes CASSFAGVKNIQYF.

This chain uses TRBV6-6 with TRBJ1-4; D not certain. V was trimmed by 3 bases and J by 0 bases, leaving 11 bases between them. Looked up from germline, CDR1 is MNHNY and CDR2 is SVGAGI (reference sequence). The CDR3 extends over 16 amino acids. The CDR3 DNA is TGTGCCAGCAGTTATTGGAGACCCACAACTAATGAAAAACTGTTTTTT. Translating it yields CASSYWRPTTNEKLFF.